The 32 T cell receptor beta chains reported below all come from one sample, sequenced in a study of CD8 T cells in Susac syndrome (dated by TCRdb to about 2019). Receptor libraries were prepared by the immunoSEQ multiplex PCR assay. RNA was extracted using the RNeasy kit, and roughly 0.5 to 1 microgram was reverse transcribed with random hexamers. TCRdb reran the public reads through fastp at Q25 and MiXCR, keeping productive beta chains. Rows matching on CDR3 protein sequence are summarized as one entry with the most common DNA and genes. This sample gives approximately 280,000 distinct CDR3 sequences in total; around 84% of them show up just once. Approximately 0.12% of the sample rests with the top ten. Sequenced: CD8+ T cells from PBMCs. The receptors were gathered from a human donor with multiple sclerosis.

The chain has TRBV29-1 and TRBJ2-7; the D gene is possibly TRBD1 (6 bases). The V gene lost 6 bases and the J gene lost 3 bases, with 12 bases spanning the gap. This CDR3 is built from 12 residues. The germline gives CDR1 SQVTM, CDR2 ANQGSEA. CDR3 coding DNA: TGCAGCGTATCGACAGGATTCTACGAGCAGTACTTC. It translates to CSVSTGFYEQYF.

This rearrangement joins TRBV27 to TRBJ2-3; D gene unclear. Germline lookup yields CDR1 MNHEY and CDR2 SMNVEV (reference sequence). This CDR3 is 13 amino acids long. V gave up 2 bases and J gave up 5 bases, with 8 bases separating them. DNA for the CDR3: TGTGCCAGCAGTTTAGTGCGCATAGATACGCAGTATTTT. Translated: CASSLVRIDTQYF.

V and J are TRBV7-3 and TRBJ2-1; 9 positions agree with TRBD1. The length of the CDR3 is 16 residues. Trimming removed 2 bases from V and 4 bases from J; junction bases left unmatched: 6. Germline V gene data show CDR1 as SGHTA and CDR2 as FQGTGA. The CDR3 sequence is CASSLGGQGGYNEQFF. CDR3 DNA: TGTGCCAGCAGCTTAGGGGGACAGGGAGGTTACAATGAGCAGTTCTTC.

This chain joins TRBV5-1 and TRBJ1-1, with a possible D match to TRBD1 (5 bases). V lost 4 bases to trimming and J lost 5 bases, with 21 bases between them. CDR1 is SGHRS and CDR2 is YFSETQ in the germline V gene. This CDR3 region has 16 residues. CDR3 nucleotide sequence: TGCGCCAGCAGCCAAAACCGAAGAGGGGCGCTGACTGAAGCTTTCTTT. Protein product: CASSQNRRGALTEAFF. Full variable domain (missing parts from reference TRBV5-1 and TRBJ1-1): KAGVTQTPRYLIKTRGQQVTLSCSPISGHRSVSWYQQTPGQGLQFLFEYFSETQRNKGNFPGRFSGRQFSNSRSEMNVSTLELGDSALYLCASSQNRRGALTEAFFGQGTRLTVV.

The rearrangement links TRBV6-5 to TRBJ2-2; perhaps TRBD1 as D (6 bases). This CDR3 has 15 residues. V gave up 2 bases and J gave up 2 bases, with 9 bases separating them. Germline lookup yields CDR1 MNHEY and CDR2 SVGAGI. CDR3 sequence reads: CASSYAGVNTGELFF. As DNA, the CDR3 is TGTGCCAGCAGTTACGCAGGGGTCAACACCGGGGAGCTGTTTTTT.

This clonotype was seen only a few times. J is TRBJ2-7 and V is TRBV5-1, with 10 bases matching TRBD1. Trimming took 1 base from V and 3 from J; bases not matched to a gene: 7. CDR3 length: 16 residues. CDR1 SGHRS and CDR2 YFSETQ come from the germline V gene. CDR3 sequence (DNA): TGCGCCAGCAGCTTGAGGGGACAGGGGTGGGTCTACGAGCAGTACTTC. It is translated as CASSLRGQGWVYEQYF.

This chain connects TRBV6-1 to TRBJ2-6, with 7 bases identical to TRBD1. CDR1 and CDR2 (germline): MNHNS, SASEGT. J gave up 0 bases and V 6 bases, and 8 bases lay outside the gene matches. The CDR3 is made up of 17 amino acids. The CDR3 sequence is CASSLDRAGSGANVLTF. CDR3 coding DNA: TGTGCCAGCAGCCTCGACAGGGCAGGCTCTGGGGCCAACGTCCTGACTTTC.

The chain combines TRBV27 with TRBJ1-4; 7 bases fit TRBD1. V was clipped by 6 bases and J by 5 bases; unmatched bases: 12. The CDR3 covers 16 residues. The germline V gene has CDR1 MNHEY and CDR2 SMNVEV (reference sequence). The CDR3 region is CASRPLPGQRNEKLFF. The DNA for the CDR3 is TGTGCCAGCAGGCCACTTCCGGGACAGCGGAATGAAAAACTGTTTTTT.

The rearrangement links TRBV2 to TRBJ1-1; 8 bases are a match to TRBD1. V shed 5 bases and J 2 bases; nucleotides not matched to a gene: 10. This CDR3 is 16 amino acids long. CDR1 and CDR2 from the germline V gene are SNHLY and FYNNEI. The CDR3 is CASSLRGQGANTEAFF. In DNA form, the CDR3 reads TGTGCCAGCAGTCTCCGCGGGCAGGGGGCAAACACTGAAGCTTTCTTT.

This rearrangement joins TRBV28 to TRBJ1-4; D is uncertain. Per the germline V gene, CDR1 is MDHEN and CDR2 is SYDVKM. This CDR3 spans 11 amino acids. V lost 6 bases and J 7 bases, leaving 6 bases between the germline ends. CDR3 sequence: CASRGGEKLFF. The CDR3 region has the DNA TGTGCCAGCAGGGGCGGTGAAAAACTGTTTTTT.

This clonotype was seen more than once but under ten times. The junction and the germline gene differ at one end; a read error may be behind it. The J gene is TRBJ2-2, the V gene TRBV7-7; D is uncertain. The CDR3 sequence is 15 residues long. Per germline, CDR1 SSHAT and CDR2 FNYEAQ (reference sequence). This chain's CDR3 is CASSIGRANTGELFF. CDR3 in DNA: TGTGCTAGCAGTATCGGCAGAGCGAACACCGGGGAGCTGTTTTTT.

The chain is built from TRBV3-1 and TRBJ2-1; tentatively, D is TRBD1 (6 bases). Germline CDR1 and CDR2: LGHDT and YNNKEL (reference sequence). V gave up 4 bases and J gave up 3 bases, with 22 bases separating them. CDR3 size: 18 residues. The CDR3 here is CASSPPSRDTLHYNEQFF. The CDR3 DNA sequence: TGTGCCAGCAGCCCCCCGTCCCGGGACACCCTCCACTACAATGAGCAGTTCTTC.

This chain connects TRBV12-3 or TRBV12-4 to TRBJ1-4, with D maybe TRBD1 (6 bases). CDR3 length: 12 residues. Trimming left V 7 bases short and J 14 bases short, with 17 bases between. The CDR3, as DNA: TGTGCCAGCACCATTGACAGGCGAGGGCTGTTTTTT. Translating it yields CASTIDRRGLFF.

This sequence joins TRBV6-6 and TRBJ2-7; TRBD1 agrees at 8 bases. The CDR3 covers 14 residues. V dropped 7 bases and J dropped 3; count of bases not matched to a gene: 8. Germline CDR1 reads MNHNY; CDR2 reads SVGAGI (reference sequence). The CDR3 region is CASIQGAPLYEQYF. The CDR3 bases are TGTGCCAGCATCCAGGGGGCCCCCCTCTACGAGCAGTACTTC.

The rearrangement uses TRBV27 and TRBJ2-1; D may correspond to TRBD1 or TRBD2 (5 bases each). V was clipped by 8 bases and J by 4 bases, with 15 bases between them. Germline V gene data show CDR1 as MNHEY and CDR2 as SMNVEV (reference sequence). The CDR3 covers 14 residues. CDR3 residues: CASSFGAAYNEQFF. The CDR3 region has the DNA TGTGCCAGCTCATTCGGGGCGGCATACAATGAGCAGTTCTTC.

V is TRBV4-1 and J is TRBJ1-5, with 9 nucleotides matching TRBD1. With V trimmed by 4 bases and J by 11 bases, 3 bases remained unmatched. Germline loops: CDR1 MGHRA, CDR2 YSYEKL. The CDR3 totals 12 residues. DNA of the CDR3: TGCGCCAGCAGCCGCCGACAGGGGGCCCAGCATTTT. Its translation is CASSRRQGAQHF.

V is TRBV2 and J is TRBJ1-1; D call uncertain. The CDR3 totals 16 residues. Trimming removed 4 bases from V and 0 bases from J, with 15 bases in between. Germline CDR1 is SNHLY and CDR2 is FYNNEI. The CDR3 loop reads CASSGNPRSLNTEAFF. Here the CDR3 DNA reads TGTGCCAGCAGTGGGAACCCCCGCAGCCTGAACACTGAAGCTTTCTTT.

This clonotype has only a few counts. This chain connects TRBV12-3 or TRBV12-4 to TRBJ1-1, with TRBD1 as a possible D gene (5 bases). The CDR3 has 13 residues. V was cut by 7 bases and J by 1 base, with 10 bases left in between. CDR3 nucleotide sequence: TGTGCCAGCACCCGGGGGGGGAACACTGAAGCTTTCTTT. It specifies CASTRGGNTEAFF.

CDR3 nucleotides: TGCGCCAGCAGCATTAGACAGGACTCCTACGAGCAGTACTTC. Translating gives CASSIRQDSYEQYF. The chain recombines TRBV5-1 with TRBJ2-7; maybe TRBD1 (6 bases). Germline V gene data show CDR1 as SGHRS and CDR2 as YFSETQ. CDR3 length: 14 amino acids. Trimming removed 4 bases from V and 0 bases from J, with 11 bases in between.

The chain employs TRBV11-2 and TRBJ1-3; D remains unclear. The CDR3 extends over 16 amino acids. With 0 bases removed from V and 3 bases from J, the gap between germline ends came to 12 bases. Germline CDR1 reads SGHAT; CDR2 reads FQNNGV. In nucleotides, the CDR3 is TGTGCCAGCAGCTTAGATTTAGTCCAGATTGGAAACACCATATATTTT. It yields the protein CASSLDLVQIGNTIYF. The full variable domain, in which reference TRBV11-2 and TRBJ1-3 provide the parts outside the CDR3, is EAGVAQSPRYKIIEKRQSVAFWCNPISGHATLYWYQQILGQGPKLLIQFQNNGVVDDSQLPKDRFSAERLKGVDSTLKIQPAKLEDSAVYLCASSLDLVQIGNTIYFGEGSWLTVV.

This clonotype has just one count. This chain joins TRBV7-9 and TRBJ2-5; 10 nucleotides line up with TRBD2. Unmatched junction bases numbered 6, after V lost 3 bases and J lost 5 bases. From germline, CDR1 is SEHNR and CDR2 FQNEAQ (reference sequence). CDR3 length equals 15 residues. The CDR3 DNA follows: TGTGCCAGCAGCTTGGAGGGGACTAGCGTGGAGACCCAGTACTTC. It is translated as CASSLEGTSVETQYF.

The chain employs TRBV12-5 and TRBJ1-3; a weak D match, TRBD1 (5 bases). Trimming removed 3 bases from V and 0 bases from J, with 6 bases in between. Per germline, CDR1 LGHNT and CDR2 FRNRAP. The length of the CDR3 is 14 residues. CDR3 DNA sequence: TGTGCTAGTGGTTTTGGGGGCTCTGGAAACACCATATATTTT. It specifies CASGFGGSGNTIYF.

The chain recombines TRBV7-8 with TRBJ2-3, with D perhaps TRBD2 (6 bases). Trimming took off 1 base at V and 0 bases at J, with 11 bases between the two ends. This CDR3 has 16 residues. Germline values: CDR1 SGHVS, CDR2 FQNEAQ. The CDR3 region is CASSLGSGTSTDTQYF. The CDR3 DNA sequence: TGTGCCAGCAGCTTAGGATCCGGGACTAGCACAGATACGCAGTATTTT.

The rearrangement links TRBV10-3 to TRBJ2-5, with D possibly being TRBD1 (6 bases). From germline, CDR1 is ENHRY and CDR2 SYGVKD. This CDR3 contains 14 residues. The V and J ends lost 3 bases and 5 bases respectively, with 13 bases between them. CDR3 bases: TGTGCCATCAGTGAATCTGGGGGCTGGGAGACCCAGTACTTC. This encodes CAISESGGWETQYF.

V is TRBV27 and J is TRBJ2-7; D is ambiguous. V dropped 5 bases and J dropped 6 bases, with 17 bases sitting between them. This CDR3 has 14 amino acids. CDR1 is MNHEY, CDR2 SMNVEV, per germline (reference sequence). Here the CDR3 DNA reads TGTGCCAGCAGTCCATACGGCCCAGCCCTCGAGCAGTACTTC. It codes for CASSPYGPALEQYF.

The chain joins TRBV29-1 to TRBJ2-1; D is perhaps TRBD1 or TRBD2 (5 bases each). This CDR3 has 10 residues. Germline assignment: CDR1 SQVTM and CDR2 ANQGSEA. The CDR3 spells CSGRDNEQFF. CDR3 sequence (DNA): TGCTCGGGGCGGGACAATGAGCAGTTCTTC.

The chain recombines TRBV6-1 with TRBJ2-3; unclear D gene. Germline CDR1 MNHNS, CDR2 SASEGT. V lost 1 base to trimming and J lost 5 bases, with 16 bases between them. The CDR3 has 16 residues. The CDR3 loop is CASSEVVELVKDTQYF. The CDR3, as DNA: TGTGCCAGCAGTGAAGTTGTGGAACTCGTCAAAGATACGCAGTATTTT.

This rearrangement joins TRBV30 to TRBJ1-1; perhaps TRBD1 as D (5 bases). Germline CDR1 is GTSNPN and CDR2 is SVGIG (reference sequence). V was clipped by 2 bases and J by 6 bases, with 19 bases between them. This CDR3 region has 15 residues. In DNA, the CDR3 is TGTGCCTGGAGTTGGGGGGGACGGCCTGGGGCTGAAGCTTTCTTT. Protein sequence: CAWSWGGRPGAEAFF.

CDR3 nucleotides: TGCGCCAGCAGTCTAAGCCCCGGGACGGACTCCTACGAGCAGTACTTC. It is translated as CASSLSPGTDSYEQYF. The rearrangement joins TRBV5-1 to TRBJ2-7; D tentatively reads TRBD1 or TRBD2 (5 bases each). Deletions cut 5 bases from V and 0 bases from J, with 18 bases between. CDR3 size: 16 residues. Germline values: CDR1 SGHRS, CDR2 YFSETQ.

The chain employs TRBV27 and TRBJ1-2, with D perhaps TRBD1 (6 bases). The V and J ends lost 8 bases and 6 bases respectively, with 10 bases between them. CDR3 size: 11 residues. Germline V CDR1 and CDR2: MNHEY, SMNVEV (reference sequence). CDR3 sequence: CASSGGHGYTF. The CDR3 DNA reads as TGTGCCAGCTCGGGGGGGCATGGCTACACCTTC.

The chain is built from TRBV3-1 and TRBJ1-1; weak D call: TRBD1 (5 bases). CDR1 is LGHDT, CDR2 YNNKEL, per germline (reference sequence). The germline V and J ends were trimmed by 1 base and 1 base, with 13 bases remaining between them. The CDR3 totals 16 residues. CDR3 amino acids: CASSQAGGQANTEAFF. CDR3 bases: TGTGCCAGCAGCCAAGCCGGAGGACAAGCGAACACTGAAGCTTTCTTT.

This clonotype appeared a single time. The junction differs from germline at one of its ends, possibly a read error. The chain is built from TRBV4-1 and TRBJ2-7, with TRBD2 identical over 7 bases. This CDR3 is built from 15 residues. The germline CDR1 and CDR2 sequences are MGHRA and YSYEKL. The CDR3 here is CASSQKRELVYEQCF. The CDR3 DNA sequence: TGCGCCAGCAGCCAAAAGCGGGAACTGGTGTACGAGCAGTGCTTC.